This TCR beta chain came from a study of T-cell memory formation after mild COVID-19. Findings and limits, study-wide: Clones which contracted sat mainly in CM and EM if CD4+, and in EMRA if CD8+.

Constant-segment primers served in 5'RACE that generated TCR alpha and TCR beta cDNA libraries bearing sample barcodes and UMIs. TCRdb called the 5' RACE reads again in MiXCR, with one record for every CDR3 protein. The sample holds fewer than 200,000 distinct CDR3 sequences, around 20% seen once. Germline V lookup: CDR1 SGHTA, CDR2 FQGNSA. This CDR3 contains 14 residues. After removal of 8 bases from V and 6 bases from J, the junction contained 10 bases not matched to a gene. This clonotype was seen a handful of times. The antigen is unknown. The chain combines TRBV7-2 with TRBJ2-3; 8 nucleotides line up with TRBD2. The TCR originated in a man aged 18 to 29 who had mild COVID-19 (a few samples of this study predate the infection). Cell type and time point are not known. Sequencing was carried out using PBMCs or a T cell subset sorted from them (not recorded which). The CDR3 reads CASRKRLATDTQYF. The CDR3 region has the DNA TGTGCCAGCCGGAAACGACTAGCGACGGATACGCAGTATTTT.